This T cell receptor (beta chain) was sequenced for a study of T cells in Graves' hyperthyroidism and ophthalmopathy. This CDR3 contains 15 residues. V was pared by 3 bases and J by 6 bases, with 10 bases of the junction left unmatched. Germline CDR1 MDHEN, CDR2 SYDVKM. What was amplified from RNA transcripts were TCR beta CDR3 regions. The HTBI primer set served for first-round RT-PCR of the TCR CDR3. TCRdb reprocessed the multiplex PCR reads with MiXCR, giving one entry per CDR3 protein. The sample comprises some 770,000 distinct CDR3 sequences, about 15% of which are singletons, and under 10% rests with the top ten. The table lists this clonotype with a few counts.

The sequence derives from a man between 18 and 35 years old with Graves' hyperthyroidism. Sequencing input: blood. V usage is TRBV28 and J usage is TRBJ1-2; TRBD1 matches 7 bases. The CDR3 spells CASSFNDRAGNGYTF. CDR3 sequence (DNA): TGTGCCAGCAGTTTTAATGACAGGGCGGGTAATGGCTACACCTTC.